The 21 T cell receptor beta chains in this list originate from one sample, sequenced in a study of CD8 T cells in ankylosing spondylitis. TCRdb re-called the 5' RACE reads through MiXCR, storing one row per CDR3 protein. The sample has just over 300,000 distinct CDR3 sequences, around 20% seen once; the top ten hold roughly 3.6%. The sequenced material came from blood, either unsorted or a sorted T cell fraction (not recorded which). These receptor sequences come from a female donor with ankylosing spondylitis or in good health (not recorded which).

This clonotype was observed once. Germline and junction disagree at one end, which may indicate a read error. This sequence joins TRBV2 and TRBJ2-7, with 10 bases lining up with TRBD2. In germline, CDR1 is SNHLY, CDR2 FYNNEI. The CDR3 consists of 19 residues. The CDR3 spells CTSSSLYRLAGVPSYEQYF. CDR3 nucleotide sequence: TGTACCAGCAGTTCCCTGTATAGGCTAGCGGGAGTTCCGTCCTACGAGCAGTACTTC. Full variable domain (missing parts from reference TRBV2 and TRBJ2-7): EPEVTQTPSHQVTQMGQEVILRCVPISNHLYFYWYRQILGQKVEFLVSFYNNEISEKSEIFDDQFSVERPDGSNFTLKIRSTKLEDSAMYFCTSSSLYRLAGVPSYEQYFGPGTRLTVT.

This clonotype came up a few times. DNA of the CDR3: TGTGCCACCAGTGAGGAGGGACCTATGGAGACCCAGTACTTC. Translation: CATSEEGPMETQYF. The J gene is TRBJ2-5, the V gene TRBV24-1; perhaps TRBD2 as D (6 bases). Germline CDR1 is KGHDR and CDR2 is SFDVKD. This CDR3 spans 14 amino acids. V was trimmed by 4 bases and J by 5 bases, leaving 13 bases between them.

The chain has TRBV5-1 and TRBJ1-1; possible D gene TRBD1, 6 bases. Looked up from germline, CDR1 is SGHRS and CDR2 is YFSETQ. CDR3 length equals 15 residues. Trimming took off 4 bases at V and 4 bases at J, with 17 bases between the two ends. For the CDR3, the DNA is TGCGCCAGCAGCCGAATGACAGGAGGAGGCACTGAAGCTTTCTTT. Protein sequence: CASSRMTGGGTEAFF.

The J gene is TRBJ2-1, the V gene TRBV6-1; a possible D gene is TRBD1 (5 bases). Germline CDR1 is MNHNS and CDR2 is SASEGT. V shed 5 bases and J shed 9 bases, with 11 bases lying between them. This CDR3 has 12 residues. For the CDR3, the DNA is TGTGCCAGCAGTTCTGACAGCAGTGAGCAGTTCTTC. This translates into CASSSDSSEQFF.

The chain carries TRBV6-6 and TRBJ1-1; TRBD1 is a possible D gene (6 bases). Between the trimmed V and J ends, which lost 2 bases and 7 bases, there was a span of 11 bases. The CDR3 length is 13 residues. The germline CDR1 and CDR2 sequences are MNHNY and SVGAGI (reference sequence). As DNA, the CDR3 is TGTGCCAGCAGTTACCCCGTAGGGGGTGAAGCTTTCTTT. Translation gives CASSYPVGGEAFF.

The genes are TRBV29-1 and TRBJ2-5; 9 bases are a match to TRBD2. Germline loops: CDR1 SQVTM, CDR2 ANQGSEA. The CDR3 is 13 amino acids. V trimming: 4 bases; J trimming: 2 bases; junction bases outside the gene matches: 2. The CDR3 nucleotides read TGCAGCGTTGGTACTAGCGGGCAAGAGACCCAGTACTTC. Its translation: CSVGTSGQETQYF.

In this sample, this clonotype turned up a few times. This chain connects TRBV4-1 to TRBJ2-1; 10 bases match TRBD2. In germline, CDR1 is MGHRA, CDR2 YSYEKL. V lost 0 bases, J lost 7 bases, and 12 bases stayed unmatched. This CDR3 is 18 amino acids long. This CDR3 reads CASSQEGTSGALRNEQFF. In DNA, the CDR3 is TGCGCCAGCAGCCAAGAAGGAACTAGCGGGGCCCTTAGAAATGAGCAGTTCTTC.

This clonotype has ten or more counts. CDR3 region: CATSRDRSYGYTF. CDR3 nucleotides: TGTGCCACCAGCAGAGATCGGAGCTATGGCTACACCTTC. The chain uses TRBV15 and TRBJ1-2; D not certain. V gave up 0 bases and J gave up 4 bases, with 6 bases separating them. The CDR3 sequence is 13 residues long. Germline CDR1 LNHNV, CDR2 YYDKDF (reference sequence).

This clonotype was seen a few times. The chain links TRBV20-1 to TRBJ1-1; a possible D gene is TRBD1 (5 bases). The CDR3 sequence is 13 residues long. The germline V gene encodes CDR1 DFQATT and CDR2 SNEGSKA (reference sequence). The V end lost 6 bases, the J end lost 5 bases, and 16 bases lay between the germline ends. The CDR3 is CSAEGQAGTEAFF. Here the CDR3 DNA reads TGCAGTGCGGAAGGGCAGGCAGGGACTGAAGCTTTCTTT.

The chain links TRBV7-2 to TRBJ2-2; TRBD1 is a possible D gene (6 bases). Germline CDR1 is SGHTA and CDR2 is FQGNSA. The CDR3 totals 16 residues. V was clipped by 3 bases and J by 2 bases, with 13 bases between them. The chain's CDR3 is CASSLDSALNTGELFF. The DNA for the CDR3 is TGTGCCAGCAGCTTGGACAGTGCCCTTAACACCGGGGAGCTGTTTTTT.

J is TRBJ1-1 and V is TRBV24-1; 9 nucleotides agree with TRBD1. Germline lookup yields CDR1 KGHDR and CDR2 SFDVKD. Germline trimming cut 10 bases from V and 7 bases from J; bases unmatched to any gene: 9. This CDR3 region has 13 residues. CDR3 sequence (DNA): TGTGCCACACTCGCCCGGGACAGGGATGAAGCTTTCTTT. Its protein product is CATLARDRDEAFF.

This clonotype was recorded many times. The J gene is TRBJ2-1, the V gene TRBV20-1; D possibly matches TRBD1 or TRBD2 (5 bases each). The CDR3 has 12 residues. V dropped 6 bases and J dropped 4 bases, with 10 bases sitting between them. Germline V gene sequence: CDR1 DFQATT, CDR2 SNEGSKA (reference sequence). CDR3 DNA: TGCAGTGCGAGGGGTGGATACAATGAGCAGTTCTTC. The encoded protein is CSARGGYNEQFF.

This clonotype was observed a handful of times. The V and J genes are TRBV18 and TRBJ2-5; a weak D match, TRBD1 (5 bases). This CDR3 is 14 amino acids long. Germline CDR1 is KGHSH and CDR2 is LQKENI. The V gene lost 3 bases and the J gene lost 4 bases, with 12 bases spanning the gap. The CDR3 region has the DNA TGTGCCAGCTCACCTCGTGCAACAGGAGAGACCCAGTACTTC. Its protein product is CASSPRATGETQYF.

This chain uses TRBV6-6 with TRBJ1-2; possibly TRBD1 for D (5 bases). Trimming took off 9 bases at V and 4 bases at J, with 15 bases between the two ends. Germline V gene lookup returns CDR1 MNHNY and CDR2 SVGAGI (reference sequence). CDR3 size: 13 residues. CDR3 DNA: TGTGCCAGTTCGGCAGGGATAGCCTATGGCTACACCTTC. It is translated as CASSAGIAYGYTF.

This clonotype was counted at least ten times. For the CDR3, the DNA is TGCAGTGCTAGAGTTGGGGCCCCGGGGCATTACAATGAGCAGTTCTTC. Translated: CSARVGAPGHYNEQFF. The rearrangement joins TRBV20-1 to TRBJ2-1; D possibly matches TRBD1 or TRBD2 (5 bases each). The CDR3 runs to 16 residues. Germline CDR1 DFQATT, CDR2 SNEGSKA (reference sequence). The ends were cut back, 1 base at V and 4 bases at J, with 17 bases in the middle.

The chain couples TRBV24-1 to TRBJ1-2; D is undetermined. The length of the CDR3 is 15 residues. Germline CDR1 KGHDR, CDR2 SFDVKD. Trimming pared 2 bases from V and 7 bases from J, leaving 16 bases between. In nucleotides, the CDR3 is TGTGCCACCAGTGATTCTGGGGTCCGCTCGGGTGGCTACACCTTC. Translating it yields CATSDSGVRSGGYTF.

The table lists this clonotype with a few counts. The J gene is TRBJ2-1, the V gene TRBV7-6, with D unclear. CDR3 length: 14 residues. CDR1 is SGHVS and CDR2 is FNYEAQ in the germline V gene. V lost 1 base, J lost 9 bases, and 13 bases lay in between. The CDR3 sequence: CASSLDIFRVEQFF. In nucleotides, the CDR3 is TGTGCCAGCAGCTTAGATATCTTCCGGGTTGAGCAGTTCTTC. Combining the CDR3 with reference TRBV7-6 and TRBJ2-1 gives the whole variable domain GAGVSQSPRYKVTKRGQDVALRCDPISGHVSLYWYRQALGQGPEFLTYFNYEAQQDKSGLPNDRFSAERPEGSISTLTIQRTEQRDSAMYRCASSLDIFRVEQFFGPGTRLTVL.

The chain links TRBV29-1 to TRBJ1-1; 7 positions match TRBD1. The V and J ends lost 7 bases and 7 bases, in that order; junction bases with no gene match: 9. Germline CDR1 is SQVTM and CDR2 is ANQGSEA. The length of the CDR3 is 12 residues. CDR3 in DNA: TGCAGCGCTTACAGGGGAGCGGGTGAAGCTTTCTTT. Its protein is CSAYRGAGEAFF. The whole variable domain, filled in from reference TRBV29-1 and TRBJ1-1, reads SAVISQKPSRDICQRGTSLTIQCQVDSQVTMMFWYRQQPGQSLTLIATANQGSEATYESGFVIDKFPISRPNLTFSTLTVSNMSPEDSSIYLCSAYRGAGEAFFGQGTRLTVV.

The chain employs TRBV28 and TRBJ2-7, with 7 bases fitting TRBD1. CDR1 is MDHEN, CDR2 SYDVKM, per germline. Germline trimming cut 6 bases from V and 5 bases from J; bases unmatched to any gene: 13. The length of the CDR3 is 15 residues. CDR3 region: CASSLLQGLGHEQYF. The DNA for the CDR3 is TGTGCCAGCAGCCTATTACAGGGGTTAGGACACGAGCAGTACTTC.

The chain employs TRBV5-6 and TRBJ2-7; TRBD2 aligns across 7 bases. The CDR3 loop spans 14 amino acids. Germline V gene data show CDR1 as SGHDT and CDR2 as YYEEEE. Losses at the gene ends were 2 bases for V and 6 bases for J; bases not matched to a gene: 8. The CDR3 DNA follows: TGTGCCAGCAGCTTCGGACTAGTAGAAGGCGAGCAGTACTTC. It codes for CASSFGLVEGEQYF.

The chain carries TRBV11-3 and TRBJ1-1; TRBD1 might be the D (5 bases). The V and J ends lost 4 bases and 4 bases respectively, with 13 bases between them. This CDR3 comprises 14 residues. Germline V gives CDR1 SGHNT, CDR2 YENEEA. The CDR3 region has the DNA TGTGCCAGCAGCTCCCGGGACGGCGCCACTGAAGCTTTCTTT. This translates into CASSSRDGATEAFF.